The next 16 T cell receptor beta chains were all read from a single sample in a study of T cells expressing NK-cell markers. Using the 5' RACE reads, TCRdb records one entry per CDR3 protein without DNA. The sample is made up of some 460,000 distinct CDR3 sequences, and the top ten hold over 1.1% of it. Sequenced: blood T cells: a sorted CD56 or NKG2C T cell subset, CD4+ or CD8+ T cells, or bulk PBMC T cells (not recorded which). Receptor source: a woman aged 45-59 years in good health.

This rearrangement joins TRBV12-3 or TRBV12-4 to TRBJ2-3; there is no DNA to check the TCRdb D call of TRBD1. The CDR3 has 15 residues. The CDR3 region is CASSSVYKGIGTQYF.

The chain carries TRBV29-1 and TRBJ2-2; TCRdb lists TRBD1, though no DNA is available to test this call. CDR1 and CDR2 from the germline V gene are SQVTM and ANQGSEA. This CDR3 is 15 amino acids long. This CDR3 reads CSVEDPGTGTGELFF.

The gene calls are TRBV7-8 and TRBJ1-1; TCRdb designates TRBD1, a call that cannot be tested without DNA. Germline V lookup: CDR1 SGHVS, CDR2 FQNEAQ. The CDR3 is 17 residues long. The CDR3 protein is CASSLDIPRRPNTEAFF.

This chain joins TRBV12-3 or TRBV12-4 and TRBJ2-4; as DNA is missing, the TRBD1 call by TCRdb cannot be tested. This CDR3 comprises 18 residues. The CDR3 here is CASSFAAPIPGAKNIQYF.

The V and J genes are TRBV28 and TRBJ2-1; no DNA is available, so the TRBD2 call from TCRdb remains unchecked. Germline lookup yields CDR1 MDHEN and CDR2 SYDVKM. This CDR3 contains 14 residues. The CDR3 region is CASSFSGRADEQFF.

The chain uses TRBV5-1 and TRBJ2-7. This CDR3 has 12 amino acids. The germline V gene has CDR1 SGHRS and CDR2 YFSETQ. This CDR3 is CASSFSVGEQYF.

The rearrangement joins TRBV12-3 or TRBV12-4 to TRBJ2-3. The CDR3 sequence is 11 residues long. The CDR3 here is CASSPTSTQYF.

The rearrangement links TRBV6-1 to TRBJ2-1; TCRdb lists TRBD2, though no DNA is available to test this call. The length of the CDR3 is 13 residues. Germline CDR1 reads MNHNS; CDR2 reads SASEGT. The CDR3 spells CASTVAGGNEQFF.

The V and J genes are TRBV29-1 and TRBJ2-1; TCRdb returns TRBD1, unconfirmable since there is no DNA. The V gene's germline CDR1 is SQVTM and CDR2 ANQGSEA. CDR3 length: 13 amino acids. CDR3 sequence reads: CSVAGRLRNEQFF.

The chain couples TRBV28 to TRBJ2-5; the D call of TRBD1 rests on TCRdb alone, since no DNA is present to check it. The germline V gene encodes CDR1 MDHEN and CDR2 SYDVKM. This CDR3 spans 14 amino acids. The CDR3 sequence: CASSLDRDQETQYF.

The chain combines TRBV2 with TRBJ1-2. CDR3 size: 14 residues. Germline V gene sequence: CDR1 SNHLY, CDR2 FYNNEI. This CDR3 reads CASSEVGGGYGYTF.

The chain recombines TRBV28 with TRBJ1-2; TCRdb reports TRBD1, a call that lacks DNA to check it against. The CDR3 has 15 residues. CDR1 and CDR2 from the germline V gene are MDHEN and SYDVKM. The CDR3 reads CASSFRDTPLDGYTF.

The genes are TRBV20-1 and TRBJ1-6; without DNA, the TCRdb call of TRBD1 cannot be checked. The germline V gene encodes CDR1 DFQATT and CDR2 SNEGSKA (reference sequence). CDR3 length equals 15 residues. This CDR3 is CSARRTGVKDSPLHF.

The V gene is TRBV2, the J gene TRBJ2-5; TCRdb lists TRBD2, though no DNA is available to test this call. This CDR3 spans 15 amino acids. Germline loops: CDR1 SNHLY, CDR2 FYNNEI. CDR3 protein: CASQNLAGNQETQYF.

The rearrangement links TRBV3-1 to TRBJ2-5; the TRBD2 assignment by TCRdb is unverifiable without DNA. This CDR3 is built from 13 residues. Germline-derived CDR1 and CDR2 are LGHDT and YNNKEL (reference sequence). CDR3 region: CASSLGTTEAQYF.

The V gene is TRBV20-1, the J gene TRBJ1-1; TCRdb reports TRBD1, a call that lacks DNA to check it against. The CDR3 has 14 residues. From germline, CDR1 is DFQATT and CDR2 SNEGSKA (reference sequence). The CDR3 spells CSASDNSGNTEAFF.